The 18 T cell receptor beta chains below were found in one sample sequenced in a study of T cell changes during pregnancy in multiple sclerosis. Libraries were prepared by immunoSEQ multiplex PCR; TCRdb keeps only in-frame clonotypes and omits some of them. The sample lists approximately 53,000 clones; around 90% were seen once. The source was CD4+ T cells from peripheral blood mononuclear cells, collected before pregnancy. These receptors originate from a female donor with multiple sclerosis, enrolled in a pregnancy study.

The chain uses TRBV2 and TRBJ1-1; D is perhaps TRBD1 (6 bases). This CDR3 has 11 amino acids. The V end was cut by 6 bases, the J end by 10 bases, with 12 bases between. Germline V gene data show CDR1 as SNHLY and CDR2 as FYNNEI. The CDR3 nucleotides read TGTGCCAGCAGATCTGACAGGAGAGCTTTCTTT. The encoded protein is CASRSDRRAFF.

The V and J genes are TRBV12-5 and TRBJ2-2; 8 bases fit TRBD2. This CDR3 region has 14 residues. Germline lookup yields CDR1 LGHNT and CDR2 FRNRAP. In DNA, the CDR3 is TGTGCAACCAAGCGGGAGTGGACCACCGGGGAGCTGTTTTTT. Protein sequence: CATKREWTTGELFF. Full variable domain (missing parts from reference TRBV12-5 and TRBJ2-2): DARVTQTPRHKVTEMGQEVTMRCQPILGHNTVFWYRQTMMQGLELLAYFRNRAPLDDSGMPKDRFSAEMPDATLATLKIQPSEPRDSAVYFCATKREWTTGELFFGEGSRLTVL.

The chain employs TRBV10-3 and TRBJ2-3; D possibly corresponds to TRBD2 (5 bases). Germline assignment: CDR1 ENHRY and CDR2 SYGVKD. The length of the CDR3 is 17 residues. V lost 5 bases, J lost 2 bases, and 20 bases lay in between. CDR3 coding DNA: TGTGCCATCAGTCTCTCAGGCTCACAAGGACTCACAGATACGCAGTATTTT. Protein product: CAISLSGSQGLTDTQYF.

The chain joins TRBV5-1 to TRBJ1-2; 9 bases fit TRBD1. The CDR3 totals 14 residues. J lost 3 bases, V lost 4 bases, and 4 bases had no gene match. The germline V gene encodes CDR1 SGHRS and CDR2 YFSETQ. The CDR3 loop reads CASSPGDRDYGYTF. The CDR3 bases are TGCGCCAGCAGCCCCGGGGACAGGGACTATGGCTACACCTTC.

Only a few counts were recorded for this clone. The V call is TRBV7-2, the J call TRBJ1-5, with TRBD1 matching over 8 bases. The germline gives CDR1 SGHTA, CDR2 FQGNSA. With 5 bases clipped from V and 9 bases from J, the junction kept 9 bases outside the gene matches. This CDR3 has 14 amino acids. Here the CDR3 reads CASSLRTGQRPQHF. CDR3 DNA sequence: TGTGCCAGCAGCCTCCGGACAGGGCAGCGGCCCCAGCATTTT.

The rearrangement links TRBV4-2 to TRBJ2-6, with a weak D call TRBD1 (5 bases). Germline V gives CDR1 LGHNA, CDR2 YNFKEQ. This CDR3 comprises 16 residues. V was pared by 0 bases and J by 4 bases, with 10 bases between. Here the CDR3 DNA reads TGTGCCAGCAGCCAAGAAGGGGCGATCGGGGCCAACGTCCTGACTTTC. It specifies CASSQEGAIGANVLTF.

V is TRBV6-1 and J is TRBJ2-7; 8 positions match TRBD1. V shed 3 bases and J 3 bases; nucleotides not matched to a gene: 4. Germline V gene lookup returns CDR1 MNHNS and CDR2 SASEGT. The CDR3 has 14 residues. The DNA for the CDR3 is TGTGCCAGCAGTGATCGGACAGGGATCTACGAGCAGTACTTC. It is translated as CASSDRTGIYEQYF.

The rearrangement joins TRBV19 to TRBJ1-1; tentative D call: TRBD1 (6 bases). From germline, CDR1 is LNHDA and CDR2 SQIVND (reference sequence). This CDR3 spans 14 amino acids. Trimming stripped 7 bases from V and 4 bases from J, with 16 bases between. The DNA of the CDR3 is TGTGCCAGTACTTTCTTGGACAGCCTCACTGAAGCTTTCTTT. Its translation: CASTFLDSLTEAFF.

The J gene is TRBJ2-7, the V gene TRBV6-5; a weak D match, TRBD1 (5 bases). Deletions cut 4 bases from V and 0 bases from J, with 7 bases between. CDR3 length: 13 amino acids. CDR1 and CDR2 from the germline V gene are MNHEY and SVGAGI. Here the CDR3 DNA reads TGTGCCAGCAGTTCGGACAACTCCTACGAGCAGTACTTC. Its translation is CASSSDNSYEQYF.

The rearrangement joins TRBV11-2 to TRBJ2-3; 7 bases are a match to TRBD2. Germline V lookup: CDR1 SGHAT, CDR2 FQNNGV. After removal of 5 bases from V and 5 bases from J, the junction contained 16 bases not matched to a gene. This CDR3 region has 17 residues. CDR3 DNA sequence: TGTGCCAGCAGCATGCGTCTTTTGGCGGGAGTAATAGATACGCAGTATTTT. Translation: CASSMRLLAGVIDTQYF.

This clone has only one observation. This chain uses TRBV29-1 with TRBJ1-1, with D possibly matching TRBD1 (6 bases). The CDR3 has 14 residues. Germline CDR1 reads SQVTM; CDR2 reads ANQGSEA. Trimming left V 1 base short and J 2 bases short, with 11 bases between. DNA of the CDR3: TGCAGCGTTGAAGGACAGGCGCCAAACACTGAAGCTTTCTTT. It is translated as CSVEGQAPNTEAFF.

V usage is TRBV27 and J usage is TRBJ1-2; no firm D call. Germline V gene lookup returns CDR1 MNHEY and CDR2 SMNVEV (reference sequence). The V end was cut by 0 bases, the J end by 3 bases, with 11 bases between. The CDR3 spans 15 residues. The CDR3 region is CASSLSTDGDYGYTF. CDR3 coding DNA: TGTGCCAGCAGTTTATCTACCGACGGAGACTATGGCTACACCTTC.

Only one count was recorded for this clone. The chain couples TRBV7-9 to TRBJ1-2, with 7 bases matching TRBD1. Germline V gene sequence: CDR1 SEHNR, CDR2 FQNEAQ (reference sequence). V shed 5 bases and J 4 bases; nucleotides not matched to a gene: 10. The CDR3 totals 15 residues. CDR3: CASSPTGTHPYGYTF. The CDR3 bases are TGTGCCAGCAGCCCGACAGGGACCCATCCCTATGGCTACACCTTC.

This chain's CDR3 is CASKAGRNTEAFF. The CDR3 nucleotides are TGTGCCTCCAAGGCGGGCCGGAACACTGAAGCTTTCTTT. The chain carries TRBV2 and TRBJ1-1; D gene ambiguous. Trimming shortened V by 11 bases and J by 1 base, and 14 bases separated the two germline ends. CDR3 length: 13 residues. CDR1 and CDR2 (germline): SNHLY, FYNNEI.

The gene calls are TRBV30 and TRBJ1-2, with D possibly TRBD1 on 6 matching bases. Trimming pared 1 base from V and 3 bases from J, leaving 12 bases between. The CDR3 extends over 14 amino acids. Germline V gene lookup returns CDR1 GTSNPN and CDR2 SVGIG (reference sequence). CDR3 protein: CAWSAPGADYGYTF. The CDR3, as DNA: TGTGCCTGGAGTGCCCCAGGGGCTGACTATGGCTACACCTTC. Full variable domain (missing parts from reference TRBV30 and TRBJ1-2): SQTIHQWPATLVQPVGSPLSLECTVEGTSNPNLYWYRQAAGRGLQLLFYSVGIGQISSEVPQNLSASRPQDRQFILSSKKLLLSDSGFYLCAWSAPGADYGYTFGSGTRLTVV.

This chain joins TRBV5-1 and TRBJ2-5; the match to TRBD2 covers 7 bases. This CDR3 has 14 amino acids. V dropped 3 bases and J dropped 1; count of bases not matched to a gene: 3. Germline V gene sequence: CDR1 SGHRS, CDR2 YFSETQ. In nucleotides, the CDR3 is TGCGCCAGCAGCTCGACTAGCACCCAAGAGACCCAGTACTTC. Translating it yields CASSSTSTQETQYF.

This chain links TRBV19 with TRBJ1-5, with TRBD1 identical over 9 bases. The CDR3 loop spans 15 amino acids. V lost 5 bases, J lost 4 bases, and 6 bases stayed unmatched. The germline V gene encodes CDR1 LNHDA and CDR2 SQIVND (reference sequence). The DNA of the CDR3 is TGTGCCAGTAGTGTCGACAGGGGGTATAATCAGCCCCAGCATTTT. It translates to CASSVDRGYNQPQHF.

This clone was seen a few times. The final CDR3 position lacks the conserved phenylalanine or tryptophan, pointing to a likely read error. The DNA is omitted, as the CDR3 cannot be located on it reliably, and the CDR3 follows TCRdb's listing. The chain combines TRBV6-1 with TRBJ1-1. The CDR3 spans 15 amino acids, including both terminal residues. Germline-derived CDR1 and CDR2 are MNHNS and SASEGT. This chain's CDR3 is CASSERGSGVGVKYL.